This T cell receptor (beta chain) was sequenced in a study of blood T cell repertoires in COVID-19 (dated by TCRdb to the early 2020s). About the investigation overall: Collaborator samples came from the United States, Italy and Spain and covered acute and convalescent phases of COVID-19. Where available, HLA class I and class II types were obtained from metadata supplied by the sample provider rather than from assay-based typing. A de-identified subject ID, COVID-19 status, age in years and sex were almost always included in the sample metadata. The prospective study material was composed of cDNA or gDNA derived from T cells, B-cell-depleted T cells, or PBMCs. Deeply sampled blood TCRbeta repertoires from subjects exposed to, actively infected with, or recovered from COVID-19 were included in the dataset. The repertoires were made available in a free public database intended to serve as a resource for research on the immune response to SARS-CoV-2. The samples were drawn from two sources: the first 160 participants of the ongoing ImmuneRACE study, and 1,200 or so subjects contributed by 6 global collaborators.

Points the paper makes about the study in general: The quantity of clinical and demographic metadata differed by source and by participant and was supplied without curation.

The immunoSEQ Assay, a bias-controlled multiplex PCR, was used to amplify TCRbeta CDR3 regions from genomic DNA. Per the source publication's procedure: Within the assay, amplification of reference gene primers was used to estimate how many nucleated cells each sample contained. To quantify the absolute abundance of each unique TCRbeta CDR3 rearrangement, sequence reads were collapsed and filtered. For each sample, productive Simpson clonality was calculated by taking the square root of Simpson's diversity index across productive rearrangements. TCRdb retrieved this table from immuneACCESS and kept in-frame rearrangements only. Not all clones are present; in checked studies, unresolved V genes account for under half, and no reason is known for the remainder. V, J and clone size were drawn from that table, and D and trimming were deduced from the DNA. A total of tens of thousands of clones appear in this sample, around four fifths of them only once. The ten largest clones represent about 5.3% of the sample.

Based on the germline V gene (reference sequence), the CDR1 and CDR2 sequences are SEHNR and FQNEAQ. V is reduced by 3 bases and J by 4 bases, leaving a spacing of 19 bases between them. The CDR3 goes from the cysteine to the phenylalanine over 17 residues. The kept DNA is CDR3 alone, 51 bases in frame from the first base. This clone was observed once. The target of this receptor is not known. Within one base of it there is no much larger clone, and no base qualities were kept. The collaborating institutions used their own protocols to collect whole blood in K2EDTA tubes. For TCRbeta analysis, collaborators shipped samples as frozen whole blood, isolated PBMCs, or DNA extracted from either of those sample types.

The specimen was peripheral blood. The rearrangement joined TRBV7-9 to TRBJ1-3; the D gene is not confidently resolved. This sequence was found in a man aged 65 to 85 with acute or convalescent COVID-19. The CDR3: CASSFTASVEVGNTIYF. The nucleotides are TGTGCCAGCAGCTTCACGGCGTCCGTTGAGGTCGGAAACACCATATATTTT.